This TCR beta chain was sequenced during a study of T cells in Graves' hyperthyroidism and ophthalmopathy (dated by TCRdb to between 2018 and 2021). For context, the study as a whole: Peripheral blood samples were taken at initial diagnosis, before any treatment was given. TCR V-J signatures able to tell the groups apart were searched for in a discovery cohort of 95 or so patients, of whom 43 had Graves' ophthalmopathy and about 55 had stable Graves' hyperthyroidism. Whether ophthalmopathy could be predicted prospectively was tested in an independent validation cohort made up of roughly 19 hyperthyroidism patients plus 17 patients who later progressed to ophthalmopathy. For training and testing, the roughly 93 patients in the discovery cohort were randomly divided in a 7:3 ratio. Thyroid tissue and blood T-cell repertoires from roughly six Graves' hyperthyroidism patients were also compared in the study. Following sampling, methimazole starting at 30 mg daily was given to hyperthyroidism patients, and high-dose intravenous methylprednisolone was given to ophthalmopathy patients. The paper describes TCR Vbeta CDR3 sequencing of 140 or so peripheral blood samples, made up of 43 ophthalmopathy patients, roughly 75 hyperthyroidism patients and some 17 progressor patients.

Stable Graves' hyperthyroidism was defined as the absence of progression to ophthalmopathy over 18 months of follow-up. The hyperthyroidism patients were between 18 and 65 years old and newly diagnosed, with a disease duration of less than 2 months. Patients with uncontrolled infections, other autoimmune diseases, pregnancy or lactation were excluded. Clinical symptoms, serum thyroxine and TRAb, thyroid ultrasound, and orbital computed tomography formed the basis for the diagnoses. PBMCs were separated from roughly 9.3 ml of fresh peripheral blood using Ficoll-Paque density gradient centrifugation. Trizol reagent was used to extract total RNA, and RNA quality was then checked on an Agilent 2100 Bioanalyzer. Summary of the overall study and its limitations: Sample size was not statistically predetermined, and investigators were not blinded to group allocation. Most expanded thyroid clonotypes (frequency above 0.001) were also detected in blood, a finding suggesting that blood repertoires may reflect thyroid immune responses. A model built on a 13 V-J signature distinguished ophthalmopathy from stable hyperthyroidism, reaching roughly 88% sensitivity and about 81% specificity in cross-validation and 80%/75% in testing. In validation, the model predicted progression to ophthalmopathy a median of roughly 6.1 months before onset, with about 67% sensitivity and more than 72% specificity.

Regarding this clonotype: Its antigen specificity is not known. No per-base quality is available; no much larger clone lies one base away.

Its CDR3 holds 18 amino acids, cysteine through phenylalanine. The entry retains the CDR3 DNA only, 54 bases that are in frame from base 1. From the germline V gene (reference sequence), CDR1 is LGHDT and CDR2 is YNNKEL. Trimming takes 1 base off V and 4 bases off J; junction bases not matched to a gene: 11. The TCR beta CDR3 regions were amplified from the RNA transcripts. For the first round of RT-PCR on the TCR CDR3, the HTBI primer set was used together with the Qiagen OneStep RT-PCR kit. Libraries were constructed in a second round of multiplex PCR, after which size selection and purification were performed. Libraries were sequenced paired-end with 100 bp reads on an Illumina HiSeq2000. Turning to the authors' computational methods: SOAPnuke was used to process the raw data, throwing out any read that contained adapters or uncalled bases, had a mean Phred below 15, or lacked an exact constant-primer or identifier match. High-quality paired reads were merged with COPE v1.2.5, and unique nucleotide sequences were defined as clonotypes. Clonotypes were aligned to IMGT TRBV, TRBD and TRBJ reference segments using MiTCR v1.1. Analysis was restricted to V-J combinations with a frequency above 0.0001, which covered 98% to 99.2% of repertoires. The TCS score was defined as F50 (clonal expansion) divided by E x V (chaos), with BLOSUM62-based TCRdist calculated between CDR3 peptides within each V-J. Welch's t-statistics and random forest reduced 514 V-J features to roughly 13, which were used in a naive Bayes classifier (R e1071). Using fastp at Q25 and MiXCR, TCRdb reprocessed the public reads and kept productive beta chains. Rows are combined by CDR3 protein, so each entry shows the most common genes and DNA. In this record, the V and J calls reflect TCRdb's handling and not the investigators' own analysis. The sample contains 300,000 to 450,000 distinct CDR3 sequences, approximately 25% of them found a single time. The ten largest clones represent more than 60% of the sample.

This TCR was recovered from a man between 45 and 60 years old with Graves' hyperthyroidism. Sequencing used blood. The chain uses TRBV3-1 and TRBJ1-1; a stretch of 11 junction bases matches TRBD1. The DNA reads TGTGCCAGCAGCCAAGTGAGACGGACAGGGGGCGGTATCACTGAAGCTTTCTTT. Its coded protein is CASSQVRRTGGGITEAFF.